A single T cell receptor (beta chain) is shown here with its context. The antigen is unknown. The entry originates in a study of beta chain features in type 1 diabetes. Across the whole study: Cell yields, gender and age were similar in healthy donors and patients.

Findings of the study overall: Among patients with Type 1 diabetes, TCRB CDR3s were moderately but significantly shorter in every one of the four CD4+ subsets.

Isolated RNA was reverse transcribed in full, so expressed TCRB transcripts were sequenced. Clones were read by immunoSEQ multiplex PCR, and TCRdb kept only the in-frame ones, dropping some. The table has a few hundred thousand clones, around an eighth seen once. Per germline, CDR1 SGDLS and CDR2 YYNGEE. The CDR3 sequence is 17 residues long. After removal of 3 bases from V and 3 bases from J, the junction contained 10 bases not matched to a gene. Sorting based on CD45RO/CCR7/CD25/CD127/CD95/CD27 separated CD4+ naive, central memory, regulatory and stem cell-like memory cells. All sorted populations exceeded 95% purity.

The specimen sequenced was naive CD4+ T cells from blood. This sequence originates from a man aged 25 to 40 with type 1 diabetes. This chain links TRBV9 with TRBJ2-3, with 10 bases lining up with TRBD1. CDR3 sequence (DNA): TGTGCCAGCAGCGCTGGTCCCCGGGACAGGGGTACAGATACGCAGTATTTT. It is translated as CASSAGPRDRGTDTQYF. The variable domain in full, with the rest retrieved from reference TRBV9 and TRBJ2-3, is DSGVTQTPKHLITATGQRVTLRCSPRSGDLSVYWYQQSLDQGLQFLIQYYNGEERAKGNILERFSAQQFPDLHSELNLSSLELGDSALYFCASSAGPRDRGTDTQYFGPGTRLTVL.